This T cell receptor (beta chain) was sequenced for a study of control samples from healthy donors and cancer patients. Profiling relied on immunoSEQ multiplex PCR, and the TCRdb table lists in-frame clones only, not all of them. The table has around 120,000 clones, about 87% seen once. The germline V and J ends were trimmed by 0 bases and 2 bases, with 10 bases remaining between them. The CDR3 runs 15 residues. Germline values: CDR1 MGHRA, CDR2 YSYEKL. V gene TRBV4-1 combines with J gene TRBJ1-2; a weak D match, TRBD1 (6 bases). Sequenced: blood. The clonotype originates from a man in his 60s in good health. The CDR3 coding sequence is TGCGCCAGCAGCCAAGAGCCAGGGGTGAACTATGGCTACACCTTC. Encoded protein: CASSQEPGVNYGYTF.